This T cell receptor beta chain was sequenced for a study of blood T cell repertoires in COVID-19. Germline CDR1 reads SGHTS; CDR2 reads YDEGEE. This CDR3 region has 15 residues. Trimming removed 0 bases at V and 2 bases at J, with 11 bases between. The protocol was immunoSEQ multiplex PCR, while the TCRdb copy is restricted to in-frame clones and leaves out a portion. The data show tens of thousands of clones, around 79% seen once. Sequenced: peripheral blood. The source of this sequence is a human donor in a cohort sampled during active COVID-19. J is TRBJ1-2 and V is TRBV5-8, with a possible D match to TRBD1 (5 bases). The chain's CDR3 is CASSLEGVLNYGYTF. For the CDR3, the DNA is TGTGCCAGCAGCTTGGAAGGGGTACTCAACTATGGCTACACCTTC.